Listed below are T cell receptor beta chains from one sample, sequenced in a study of blood T cell repertoires in COVID-19. Measured with immunoSEQ multiplex PCR; TCRdb has only the in-frame clones, and not every one. Here the sample spans a few hundred thousand clones, about 90% being singletons. The sample consisted of peripheral blood. Receptors were obtained from a man aged 40-49 years with active or convalescent COVID-19. Both conserved end residues are part of each CDR3. The D gene is left open where the match is weak. Part of the rows lack a size; the others show once, few, many or a class for expanded clones.

V gene	clone size	J gene	D gene	CDR3 protein	CDR3 DNA
TRBV7-2	-	TRBJ1-5	-	CASSYRGNQPQHF	TGTGCCAGCAGCTACAGGGGCAATCAGCCCCAGCATTTT
TRBV7-8	-	TRBJ2-7	-	CASSFPRARGSYEQYF	TGTGCCAGCAGCTTCCCGCGTGCTCGGGGGTCCTACGAGCAGTACTTC
TRBV6-5	-	TRBJ2-1	-	CASSSGGGGPYNEQFF	TGTGCCAGCAGTTCAGGAGGGGGGGGCCCCTACAATGAGCAGTTCTTC
TRBV7-3	-	TRBJ2-1	TRBD1	CASSPRQGVTHEQFF	TGTGCCAGCAGCCCTCGACAGGGGGTTACGCATGAGCAGTTCTTC
TRBV9	-	TRBJ2-7	-	CASSVGGLSIYEQYF	TGTGCCAGCAGCGTAGGGGGGCTGAGTATCTACGAGCAGTACTTC
TRBV19	-	TRBJ1-6	TRBD1	CASRTGGNSPLHF	TGTGCCAGCCGGACAGGGGGTAATTCACCCCTCCACTTT
TRBV30	-	TRBJ1-5	-	CAWNRGSNQPQHF	TGTGCCTGGAATAGGGGCTCAAATCAGCCCCAGCATTTT
TRBV4-1	-	TRBJ2-1	TRBD2	CASSQSFAAGAHNEQFF	TGCGCCAGCAGCCAATCATTTGCTGCGGGAGCTCACAATGAGCAGTTCTTC
TRBV3-1/TRBV3-2	-	TRBJ2-2	-	CASRGAGELFF	TGTGCCAGCAGAGGAGCCGGGGAGCTGTTTTTT
TRBV28	-	TRBJ2-5	TRBD2	CASRVAGGSVSQYF	TGTGCCAGCAGAGTAGCGGGGGGCTCGGTGTCCCAGTACTTC
TRBV28	-	TRBJ1-6	-	CASSLYRVGSYNSPLHF	TGTGCCAGCAGTTTATATCGGGTGGGCTCCTATAATTCACCCCTCCACTTT
TRBV5-1	-	TRBJ2-1	TRBD2	CASSSGSSGGYNEQFF	TGCGCCAGCAGCTCTGGTTCTAGCGGGGGCTACAATGAGCAGTTCTTC
TRBV5-1	-	TRBJ1-1	TRBD1	CASSETGTTEAFF	TGCGCCAGCAGTGAGACAGGGACCACTGAAGCTTTCTTT
TRBV6-4	-	TRBJ1-1	-	CASSDSLGRGKAFF	TGTGCCAGCAGTGACTCGCTTGGAAGGGGAAAAGCTTTCTTT
TRBV5-6	-	TRBJ2-2	TRBD1	CASSFGTAPGELFF	TGTGCCAGCAGCTTCGGGACAGCTCCCGGGGAGCTGTTTTTT
TRBV3-1/TRBV3-2	-	TRBJ2-7	-	CASSQGGRQQYF	TGTGCCAGCAGCCAAGGCGGCAGACAGCAGTACTTC
TRBV18	-	TRBJ2-3	-	CASSPLQGRTDTQYF	TGTGCCAGCTCACCACTACAGGGCCGCACAGATACGCAGTATTTT
TRBV30	many	TRBJ2-1	TRBD2	CAWSTGLAGSFGNEQFF	TGTGCCTGGTCTACCGGACTAGCGGGCTCATTTGGGAATGAGCAGTTCTTC
TRBV7-9	-	TRBJ1-1	TRBD1	CASDLRGQSNTEAFF	TGTGCCAGCGATTTGAGGGGACAGTCGAACACTGAAGCTTTCTTT
TRBV4-1	once	TRBJ2-1	TRBD2	CASSPPSGSNEQFF	TGCGCCAGCAGCCCACCCAGCGGGAGTAATGAGCAGTTCTTC
TRBV5-4	few	TRBJ1-2	TRBD1	CASSTDRVGYTF	TGTGCCAGCAGCACCGACAGGGTTGGCTACACCTTC
TRBV6-6	-	TRBJ2-7	-	CASSYSQSEQYF	TGTGCCAGCAGTTACTCGCAGTCCGAGCAGTACTTC
TRBV2	-	TRBJ2-7	-	CASSETQVVYEQYF	TGTGCCAGCAGTGAAACACAGGTAGTCTACGAGCAGTACTTC
TRBV7-9	-	TRBJ2-7	TRBD1	CASSEGQYEQYF	TGTGCCAGCAGCGAGGGACAGTACGAGCAGTACTTC
TRBV4-2	-	TRBJ2-3	-	CASSQDLADTQYF	TGTGCCAGCAGCCAAGATCTCGCAGATACGCAGTATTTT
TRBV28	few	TRBJ1-1	-	CASSTDGGAFF	TGTGCCAGCAGTACGGACGGGGGGGCTTTCTTT
TRBV10-2	-	TRBJ1-5	TRBD1	CASTGTDSNQPQHF	TGCGCCAGCACAGGGACAGATAGCAATCAGCCCCAGCATTTT
TRBV6-1	once	TRBJ2-2	TRBD1	CASSAWTGGYTGELFF	TGTGCCAGCAGTGCCTGGACAGGGGGCTACACCGGGGAGCTGTTTTTT
TRBV30	-	TRBJ1-1	-	CACLGGGVQGTEAFF	TGTGCCTGCCTTGGTGGGGGGGTTCAGGGCACTGAAGCTTTCTTT
TRBV7-2	-	TRBJ2-1	TRBD2	CASSFRLAMDNEQFF	TGTGCCAGCAGCTTCAGACTAGCGATGGACAATGAGCAGTTCTTC
TRBV6-4	-	TRBJ2-1	TRBD2	CASSDQPSGSSNEQFF	TGTGCCAGCAGTGATCAGCCTAGCGGGAGTAGCAATGAGCAGTTCTTC
TRBV27	-	TRBJ1-1	-	CASTSGLRDTEAFF	TGTGCCAGCACCTCCGGGTTACGGGACACTGAAGCTTTCTTT
TRBV28	-	TRBJ1-2	-	CASSLFRYGYTF	TGTGCCAGCAGCCTGTTCCGTTATGGCTACACCTTC
TRBV2	once	TRBJ1-2	TRBD1	CASKPGQGNYGYTF	TGTGCCAGCAAACCGGGACAGGGTAACTATGGCTACACCTTC
TRBV28	-	TRBJ2-1	TRBD2	CASSWTLSGANNEQFF	TGTGCCAGCAGTTGGACTCTTAGCGGGGCCAACAATGAGCAGTTCTTC
TRBV30	-	TRBJ1-6	-	CAWRTGTNYNSPLHF	TGTGCCTGGAGGACGGGGACAAATTATAATTCACCCCTCCACTTT
TRBV19	-	TRBJ2-2	TRBD2	CASSPRLAANTGELFF	TGTGCCAGTAGTCCACGACTAGCGGCGAACACCGGGGAGCTGTTTTTT
TRBV24-1	-	TRBJ1-1	-	CATSVAENTEAFF	TGTGCCACCAGTGTCGCAGAGAACACTGAAGCTTTCTTT
TRBV27	-	TRBJ1-1	-	CASSFQAATDPEAFF	TGTGCCAGCAGTTTCCAAGCCGCGACAGACCCTGAAGCTTTCTTT